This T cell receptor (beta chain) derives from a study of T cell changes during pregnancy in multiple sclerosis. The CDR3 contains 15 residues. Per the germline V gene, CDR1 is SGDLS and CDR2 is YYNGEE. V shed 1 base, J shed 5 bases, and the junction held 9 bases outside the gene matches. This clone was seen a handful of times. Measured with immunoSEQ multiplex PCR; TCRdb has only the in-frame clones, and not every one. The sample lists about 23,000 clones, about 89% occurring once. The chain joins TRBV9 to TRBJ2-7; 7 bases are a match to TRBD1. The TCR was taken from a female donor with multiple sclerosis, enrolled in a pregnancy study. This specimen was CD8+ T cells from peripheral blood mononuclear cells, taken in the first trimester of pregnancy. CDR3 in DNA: TGTGCCAGCAGCGTATCCCAGGGGGTGGCGGACGAGCAGTACTTC. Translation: CASSVSQGVADEQYF.